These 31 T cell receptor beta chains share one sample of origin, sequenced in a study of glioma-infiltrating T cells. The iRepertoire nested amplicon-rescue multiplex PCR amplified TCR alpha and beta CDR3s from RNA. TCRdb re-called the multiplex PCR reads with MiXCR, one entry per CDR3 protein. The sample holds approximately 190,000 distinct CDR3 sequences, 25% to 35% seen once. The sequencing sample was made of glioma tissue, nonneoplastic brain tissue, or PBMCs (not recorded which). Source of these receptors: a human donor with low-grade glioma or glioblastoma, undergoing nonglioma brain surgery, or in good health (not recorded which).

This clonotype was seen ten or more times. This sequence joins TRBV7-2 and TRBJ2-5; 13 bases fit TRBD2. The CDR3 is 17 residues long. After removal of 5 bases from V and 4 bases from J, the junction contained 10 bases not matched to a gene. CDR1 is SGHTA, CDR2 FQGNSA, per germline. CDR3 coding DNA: TGTGCCAGCAGCCCCGGGACTAGCGGGACGGGAGTAGAGACCCAGTACTTC. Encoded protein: CASSPGTSGTGVETQYF.

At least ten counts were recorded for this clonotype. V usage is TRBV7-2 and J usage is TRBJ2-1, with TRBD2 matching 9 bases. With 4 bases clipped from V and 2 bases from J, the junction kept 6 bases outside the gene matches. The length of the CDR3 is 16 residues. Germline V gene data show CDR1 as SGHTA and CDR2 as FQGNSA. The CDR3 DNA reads TGTGCCAGCAGCTCCAGCGGGAGGCCCGCCTACAATGAGCAGTTCTTC. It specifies CASSSSGRPAYNEQFF.

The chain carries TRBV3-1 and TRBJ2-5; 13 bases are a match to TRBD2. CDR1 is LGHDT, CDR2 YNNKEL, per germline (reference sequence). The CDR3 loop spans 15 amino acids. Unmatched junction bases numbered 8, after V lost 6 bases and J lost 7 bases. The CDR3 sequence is CASRFGLAGEGTQYF. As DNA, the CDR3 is TGTGCCAGCAGGTTTGGACTAGCGGGAGAAGGGACCCAGTACTTC.

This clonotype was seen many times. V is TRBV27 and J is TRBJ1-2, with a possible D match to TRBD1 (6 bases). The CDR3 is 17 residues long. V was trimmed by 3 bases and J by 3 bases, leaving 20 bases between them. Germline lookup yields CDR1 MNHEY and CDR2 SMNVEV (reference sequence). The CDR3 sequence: CASSFSFRGTDDYGYTF. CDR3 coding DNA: TGTGCCAGCAGTTTCTCATTTAGGGGGACGGATGACTATGGCTACACCTTC.

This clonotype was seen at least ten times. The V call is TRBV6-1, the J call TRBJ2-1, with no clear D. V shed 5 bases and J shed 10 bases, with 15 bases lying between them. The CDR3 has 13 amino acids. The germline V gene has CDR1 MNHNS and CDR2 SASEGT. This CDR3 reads CASSSPRSAEQFF. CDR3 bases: TGTGCCAGCAGTTCCCCGCGGTCAGCCGAGCAGTTCTTC.

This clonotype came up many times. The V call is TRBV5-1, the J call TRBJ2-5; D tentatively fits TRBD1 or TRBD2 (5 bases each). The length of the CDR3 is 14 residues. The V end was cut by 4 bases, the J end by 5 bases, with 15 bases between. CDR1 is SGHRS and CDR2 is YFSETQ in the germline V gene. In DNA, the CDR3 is TGCGCCAGCAGCAGGGACGGGGCTGCGGAGACCCAGTACTTC. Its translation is CASSRDGAAETQYF.

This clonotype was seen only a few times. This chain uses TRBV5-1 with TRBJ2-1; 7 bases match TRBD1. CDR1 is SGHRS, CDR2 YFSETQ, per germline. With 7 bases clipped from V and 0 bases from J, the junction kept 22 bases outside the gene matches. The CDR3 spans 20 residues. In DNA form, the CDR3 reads TGCGCCAGCCGCCCGGAGAAGGGGACAGCTCTCCCGAGCTCCTACAATGAGCAGTTCTTC. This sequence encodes CASRPEKGTALPSSYNEQFF.

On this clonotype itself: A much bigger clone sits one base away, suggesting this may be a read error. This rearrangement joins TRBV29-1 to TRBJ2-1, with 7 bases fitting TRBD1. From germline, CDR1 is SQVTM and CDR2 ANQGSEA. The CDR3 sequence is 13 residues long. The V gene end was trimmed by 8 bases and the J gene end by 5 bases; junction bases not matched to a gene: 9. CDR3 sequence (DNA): TGCAGCATGGAGACAGGGACAAACAATGAGCAGTTCTTC. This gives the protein CSMETGTNNEQFF.

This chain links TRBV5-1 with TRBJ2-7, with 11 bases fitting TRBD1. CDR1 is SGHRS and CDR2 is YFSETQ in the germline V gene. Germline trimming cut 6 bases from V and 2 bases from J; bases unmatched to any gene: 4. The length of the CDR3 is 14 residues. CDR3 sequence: CASNPGQGAYEQYF. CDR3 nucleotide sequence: TGCGCCAGCAATCCGGGACAGGGGGCCTACGAGCAGTACTTC.

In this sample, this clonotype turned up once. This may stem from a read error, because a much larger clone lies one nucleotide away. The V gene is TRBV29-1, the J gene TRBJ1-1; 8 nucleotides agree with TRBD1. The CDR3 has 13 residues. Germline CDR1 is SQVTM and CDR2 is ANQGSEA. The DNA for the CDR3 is TGCAGAGTTGAACAGGGGGGGAGCACTGAAGCTTTCTTT. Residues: CRVEQGGSTEAFF.

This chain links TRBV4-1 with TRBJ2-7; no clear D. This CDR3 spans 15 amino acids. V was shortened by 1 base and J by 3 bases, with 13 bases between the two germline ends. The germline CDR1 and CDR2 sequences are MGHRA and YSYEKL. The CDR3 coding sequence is TGCGCCAGCAGCCAAGCCGCAGACTTCTTCTACGAGCAGTACTTC. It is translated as CASSQAADFFYEQYF.

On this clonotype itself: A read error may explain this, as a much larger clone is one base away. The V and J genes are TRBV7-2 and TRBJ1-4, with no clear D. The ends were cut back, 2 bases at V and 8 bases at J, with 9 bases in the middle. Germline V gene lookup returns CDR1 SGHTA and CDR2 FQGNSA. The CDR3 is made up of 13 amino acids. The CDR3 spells CASSLQGLEKLFF. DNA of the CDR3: TGTGCCAGCAGCTTACAAGGGCTAGAAAAACTGTTTTTT.

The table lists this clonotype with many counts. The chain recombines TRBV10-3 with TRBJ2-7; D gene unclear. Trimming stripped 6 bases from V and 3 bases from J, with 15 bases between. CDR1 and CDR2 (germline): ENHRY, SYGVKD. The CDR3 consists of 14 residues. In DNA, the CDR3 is TGTGCCATCAGCGGCCCCCCAAGGGACTACGAGCAGTACTTC. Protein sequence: CAISGPPRDYEQYF.

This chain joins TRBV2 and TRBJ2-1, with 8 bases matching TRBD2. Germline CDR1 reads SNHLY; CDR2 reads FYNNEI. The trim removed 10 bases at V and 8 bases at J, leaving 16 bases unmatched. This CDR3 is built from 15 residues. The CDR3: CATKTGISGVDEQFF. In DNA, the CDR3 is TGTGCCACCAAAACGGGGATTAGCGGGGTCGATGAGCAGTTCTTC.

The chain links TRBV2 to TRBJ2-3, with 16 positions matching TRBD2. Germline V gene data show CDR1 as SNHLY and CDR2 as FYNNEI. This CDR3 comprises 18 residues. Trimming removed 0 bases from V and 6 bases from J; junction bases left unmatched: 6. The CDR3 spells CASSEATGLAGGPDTQYF. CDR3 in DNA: TGTGCCAGCAGTGAAGCGACGGGACTAGCGGGAGGGCCGGATACGCAGTATTTT.

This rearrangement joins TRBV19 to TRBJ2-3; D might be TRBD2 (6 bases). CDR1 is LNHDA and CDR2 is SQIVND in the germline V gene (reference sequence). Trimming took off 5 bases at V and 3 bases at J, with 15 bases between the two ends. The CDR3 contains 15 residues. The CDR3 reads CASSSLGEVTDTQYF. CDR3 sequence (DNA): TGTGCCAGTAGTTCTCTTGGGGAGGTTACAGATACGCAGTATTTT. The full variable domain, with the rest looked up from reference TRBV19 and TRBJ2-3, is DGGITQSPKYLFRKEGQNVTLSCEQNLNHDAMYWYRQDPGQGLRLIYYSQIVNDFQKGDIAEGYSVSREKKESFPLTVTSAQKNPTAFYLCASSSLGEVTDTQYFGPGTRLTVL.

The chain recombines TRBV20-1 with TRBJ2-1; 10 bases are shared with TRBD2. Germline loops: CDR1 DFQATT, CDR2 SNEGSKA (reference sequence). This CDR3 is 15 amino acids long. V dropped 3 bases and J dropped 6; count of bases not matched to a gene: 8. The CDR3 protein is CSARPSGSLVNEQFF. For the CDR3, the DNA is TGCAGTGCTAGGCCTAGCGGGAGCCTAGTCAATGAGCAGTTCTTC.

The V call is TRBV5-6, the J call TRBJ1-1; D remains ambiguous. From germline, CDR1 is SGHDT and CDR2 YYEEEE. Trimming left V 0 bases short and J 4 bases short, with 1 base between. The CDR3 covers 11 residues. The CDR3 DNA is TGTGCCAGCAGCTTGGCCACTGAAGCTTTCTTT. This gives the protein CASSLATEAFF.

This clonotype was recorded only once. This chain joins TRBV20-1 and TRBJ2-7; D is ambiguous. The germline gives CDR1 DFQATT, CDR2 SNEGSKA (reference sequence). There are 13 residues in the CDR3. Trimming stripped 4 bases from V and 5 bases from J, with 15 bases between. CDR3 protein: CSATTPLSHEQYF. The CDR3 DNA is TGCAGTGCTACAACTCCCCTATCCCACGAGCAGTACTTC.

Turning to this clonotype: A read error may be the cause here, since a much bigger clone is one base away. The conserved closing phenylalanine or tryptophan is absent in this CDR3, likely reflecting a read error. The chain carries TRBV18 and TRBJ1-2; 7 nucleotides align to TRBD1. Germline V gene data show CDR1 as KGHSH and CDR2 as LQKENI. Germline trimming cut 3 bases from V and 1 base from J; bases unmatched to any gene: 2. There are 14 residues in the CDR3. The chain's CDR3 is CASSPQGDNYGYTL. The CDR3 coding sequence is TGTGCCAGCTCACCCCAGGGGGATAACTATGGCTACACCCTC.

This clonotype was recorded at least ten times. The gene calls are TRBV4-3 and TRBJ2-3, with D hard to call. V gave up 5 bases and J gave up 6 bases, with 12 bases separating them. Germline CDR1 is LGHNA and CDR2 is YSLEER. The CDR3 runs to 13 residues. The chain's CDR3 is CASSTRNGDTQYF. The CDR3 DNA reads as TGCGCCAGCAGCACAAGAAACGGTGATACGCAGTATTTT.

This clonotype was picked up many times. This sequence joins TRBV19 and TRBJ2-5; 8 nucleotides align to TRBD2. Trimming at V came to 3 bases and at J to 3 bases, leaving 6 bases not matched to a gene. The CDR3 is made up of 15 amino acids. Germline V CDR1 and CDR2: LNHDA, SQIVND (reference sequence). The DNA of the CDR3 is TGTGCCAGTAGTATTGCAGCGGGAGCAAAAGAGACCCAGTACTTC. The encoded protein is CASSIAAGAKETQYF.

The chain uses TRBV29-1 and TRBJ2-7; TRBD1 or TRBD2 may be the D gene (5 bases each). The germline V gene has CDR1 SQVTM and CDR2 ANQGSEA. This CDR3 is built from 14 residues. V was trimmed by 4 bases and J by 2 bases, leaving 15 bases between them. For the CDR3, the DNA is TGCAGCGTTGGCATTTGGGGGAACGCCTACGAGCAGTACTTC. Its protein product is CSVGIWGNAYEQYF.

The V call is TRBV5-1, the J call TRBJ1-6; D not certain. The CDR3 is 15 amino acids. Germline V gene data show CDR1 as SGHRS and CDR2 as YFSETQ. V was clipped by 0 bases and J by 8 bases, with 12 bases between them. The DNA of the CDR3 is TGCGCCAGCAGCTTGGCAGGAAGAGGTGATTCACCCCTCCACTTT. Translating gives CASSLAGRGDSPLHF.

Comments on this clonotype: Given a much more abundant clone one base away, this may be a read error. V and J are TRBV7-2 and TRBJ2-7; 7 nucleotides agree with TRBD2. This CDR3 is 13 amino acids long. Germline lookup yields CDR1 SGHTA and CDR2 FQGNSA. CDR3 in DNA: TGTGCCGGCAGCTTAAGCGGGATCGACGAGCAGTACTTC. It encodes CAGSLSGIDEQYF.

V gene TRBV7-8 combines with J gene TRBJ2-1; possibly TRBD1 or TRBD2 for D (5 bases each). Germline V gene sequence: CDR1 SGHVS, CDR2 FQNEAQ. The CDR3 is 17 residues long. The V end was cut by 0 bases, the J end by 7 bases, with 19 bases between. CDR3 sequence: CASSLAPGPAASNEQFF. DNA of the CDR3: TGTGCCAGCAGCTTAGCTCCGGGACCAGCGGCATCTAATGAGCAGTTCTTC.

The CDR3 loop reads CASSWTGDTQYF. The CDR3 nucleotides read TGTGCCAGCAGCTGGACAGGGGATACGCAGTATTTT. This chain uses TRBV5-6 with TRBJ2-3; 8 nucleotides align to TRBD1. This CDR3 spans 12 amino acids. The J segment lost 6 bases and the V segment lost 3 bases, leaving 0 bases of the junction unmatched. Germline CDR1 is SGHDT and CDR2 is YYEEEE.

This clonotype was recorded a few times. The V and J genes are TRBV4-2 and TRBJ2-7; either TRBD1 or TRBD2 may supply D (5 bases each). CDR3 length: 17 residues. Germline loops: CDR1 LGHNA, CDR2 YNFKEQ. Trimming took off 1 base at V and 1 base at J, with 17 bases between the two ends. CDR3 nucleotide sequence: TGTGCCAGCAGCCAAGTTTTCACGGTTGGGGGTTCCTACGAGCAGTACTTC. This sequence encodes CASSQVFTVGGSYEQYF.

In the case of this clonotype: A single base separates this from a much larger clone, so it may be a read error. The CDR3 sequence is CATSWAAGGGEQYF. CDR3 DNA sequence: TGTGCCACCAGTTGGGCTGCGGGAGGCGGCGAGCAGTACTTC. The chain has TRBV24-1 and TRBJ2-1; 8 bases align to TRBD2. The DNA matches TRBJ2-7 better at its end, which makes the J call doubtful. CDR1 is KGHDR, CDR2 SFDVKD, per germline. The CDR3 loop spans 14 amino acids.

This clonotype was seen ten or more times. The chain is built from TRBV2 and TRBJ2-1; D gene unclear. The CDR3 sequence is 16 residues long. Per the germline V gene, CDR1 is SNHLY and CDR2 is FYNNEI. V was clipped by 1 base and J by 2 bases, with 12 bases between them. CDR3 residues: CASSEGRTTAYNEQFF. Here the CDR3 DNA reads TGTGCCAGCAGTGAAGGGAGAACGACCGCCTACAATGAGCAGTTCTTC.

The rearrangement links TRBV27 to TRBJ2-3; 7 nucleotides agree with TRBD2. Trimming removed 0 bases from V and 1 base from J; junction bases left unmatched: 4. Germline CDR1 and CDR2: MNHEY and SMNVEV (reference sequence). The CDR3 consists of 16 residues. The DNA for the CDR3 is TGTGCCAGCAGTTTATCGGGGGAGGGAGGCACAGATACGCAGTATTTT. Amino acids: CASSLSGEGGTDTQYF.